This T cell receptor beta chain was profiled in a study of shared clonotypes between healthy human individuals. Whole-study results and caveats: Among donors, clonotype sharing was expected to be affected by sequencing depth.

Data came from immunoSEQ multiplex PCR; TCRdb stores just in-frame clones and leaves some out. The data show about 1 million clones, roughly 74% seen once. There are 15 residues in the CDR3. Losses at the gene ends were 4 bases for V and 3 bases for J; bases not matched to a gene: 9. CDR1 and CDR2 from the germline V gene are SGDLS and YYNGEE. This clone was recorded at least ten times. Its antigen remains unidentified. This chain connects TRBV9 to TRBJ1-2; 7 bases map to TRBD1. The sequence was collected from a man aged 18 to 35 in good health. Some clones in this sample may be carry-over from other donors' samples. The specimen was memory CD4+ T cells from PBMCs. The subset: CD45RA-negative fraction. The CDR3 region is CASSSRQGGDYGYTF. The CDR3 DNA reads TGTGCCAGCAGCTCCCGACAGGGTGGAGACTATGGCTACACCTTC. The entire variable domain, with the rest obtained from reference TRBV9 and TRBJ1-2, is as follows: DSGVTQTPKHLITATGQRVTLRCSPRSGDLSVYWYQQSLDQGLQFLIQYYNGEERAKGNILERFSAQQFPDLHSELNLSSLELGDSALYFCASSSRQGGDYGYTFGSGTRLTVV.